The 17 T cell receptor beta chains reported below all come from one sample, sequenced in a study of blood T cell repertoires in COVID-19. Data came from immunoSEQ multiplex PCR; TCRdb stores just in-frame clones and leaves some out. There are about 140,000 clones in the sample; about 79% occur only once, and 10% lies in the top ten. The sequenced sample was peripheral blood. The receptors come from a man aged 60 to 75 with active or convalescent COVID-19.

The V call is TRBV11-2, the J call TRBJ1-3; D gene uncertain. The germline V gene has CDR1 SGHAT and CDR2 FQNNGV. Trimming pared 2 bases from V and 0 bases from J, leaving 5 bases between. This CDR3 has 14 residues. The CDR3 DNA reads as TGTGCCAGCAGCTTATTGTACTCTGGAAACACCATATATTTT. This translates into CASSLLYSGNTIYF. Combining the CDR3 with reference TRBV11-2 and TRBJ1-3 gives the whole variable domain EAGVAQSPRYKIIEKRQSVAFWCNPISGHATLYWYQQILGQGPKLLIQFQNNGVVDDSQLPKDRFSAERLKGVDSTLKIQPAKLEDSAVYLCASSLLYSGNTIYFGEGSWLTVV.

This clone was found once. The chain has TRBV5-5 and TRBJ2-5; TRBD2 matches 9 bases. CDR1 is SGHKS and CDR2 is YYEKEE in the germline V gene (reference sequence). Losses at the gene ends were 4 bases for V and 4 bases for J; bases not matched to a gene: 11. CDR3 length: 16 residues. CDR3 sequence (DNA): TGTGCCAGCAGCGCGTTGGGAGCGGGGGGCCTAGAGACCCAGTACTTC. Its protein is CASSALGAGGLETQYF.

The chain couples TRBV21-1 to TRBJ1-1; no check of the table's D call, TRBD1, against the DNA was made. TRBV21-1 counts as a pseudogene. The CDR3 runs to 16 residues. The CDR3 DNA is TGTGCCAGCAGCAAAACTCAGGGGGCTTGGAACACTGAAGCTTTCTTT. Its protein product is CASSKTQGAWNTEAFF.

The V and J genes are TRBV10-3 and TRBJ2-3; D might be TRBD1 (6 bases). The CDR3 extends over 13 amino acids. V gave up 9 bases and J gave up 0 bases, with 10 bases separating them. The germline V gene encodes CDR1 ENHRY and CDR2 SYGVKD. CDR3 coding DNA: TGTGCCATGAACAGGGATAGCACAGATACGCAGTATTTT. Translating gives CAMNRDSTDTQYF.

The chain links TRBV6-2 or TRBV6-3 to TRBJ2-1; 7 bases are a match to TRBD2. This CDR3 comprises 17 residues. V lost 5 bases to trimming and J lost 0 bases; unmatched junction nucleotides: 10. Per the germline V gene, CDR1 is MNHEY and CDR2 is SVGEGT. The CDR3 loop is CASSVASGLSSYNEQFF. DNA of the CDR3: TGTGCCAGCAGTGTCGCTAGCGGCCTTAGCTCCTACAATGAGCAGTTCTTC.

This chain connects TRBV4-3 to TRBJ2-2, with TRBD2 identical over 16 bases. V lost 5 bases to trimming and J lost 1 base; unmatched junction nucleotides: 7. The CDR3 runs 19 residues. The germline V gene encodes CDR1 LGHNA and CDR2 YSLEER. The CDR3 loop reads CASSSPGLAGGMNTGELFF. The CDR3 coding sequence is TGCGCCAGCAGCTCCCCGGGACTAGCGGGAGGGATGAACACCGGGGAGCTGTTTTTT.

This clone was found a few times. The J gene is TRBJ1-4, the V gene TRBV19; 7 positions agree with TRBD1. V shed 4 bases, J shed 8 bases, and the junction held 10 bases outside the gene matches. Per germline, CDR1 LNHDA and CDR2 SQIVND (reference sequence). CDR3 length equals 15 residues. In DNA, the CDR3 is TGTGCCAGTAGTAGGACCAGGGGGGAACACGAAAAACTGTTTTTT. Protein: CASSRTRGEHEKLFF.

The V call is TRBV6-5, the J call TRBJ1-1; tentative D call: TRBD1 (6 bases). CDR1 MNHEY and CDR2 SVGAGI come from the germline V gene. V gave up 2 bases and J gave up 6 bases, with 16 bases separating them. The CDR3 spans 15 residues. CDR3 loop: CASSYDRGIGPEAFF. CDR3 DNA: TGTGCCAGCAGTTACGATAGGGGGATTGGCCCTGAAGCTTTCTTT.

Concerning this clone itself: A junction end diverges from the germline sequence, so it may reflect a read error. The chain employs TRBV19 and TRBJ1-2, with a tentative D call TRBD1 (5 bases). Germline-derived CDR1 and CDR2 are LNHDA and SQIVND (reference sequence). The CDR3 is made up of 14 amino acids. The CDR3 DNA is TGTGCCAGTCTGCCATCTCAGGGCAACTATGACTACACCTTC. Amino acid sequence: CASLPSQGNYDYTF.

This clone was seen a handful of times. The CDR3 coding sequence is TGTGCCAGCAGTTCAGGACTAGCGGGCGGGGGGGGCCAAGAGACCCAGTACTTC. This encodes CASSSGLAGGGGQETQYF. The V and J genes are TRBV27 and TRBJ2-5; 11 positions match TRBD2. This CDR3 contains 18 residues. Losses at the gene ends were 4 bases for V and 1 base for J; bases not matched to a gene: 11. CDR1 and CDR2 (germline): MNHEY, SMNVEV (reference sequence).

The J gene is TRBJ2-5, the V gene TRBV1; no check of the table's D call, TRBD2, against the DNA was made. TRBV1 counts as a pseudogene. This CDR3 has 14 residues. The chain's CDR3 is CTSSPPERPETQYF. The DNA of the CDR3 is TGCACCAGCAGCCCCCCCGAGAGGCCGGAGACCCAGTACTTC.

V usage is TRBV6-5 and J usage is TRBJ1-2; 7 nucleotides line up with TRBD1. V lost 2 bases and J lost 0; bases outside the gene matches: 3. Per the germline V gene, CDR1 is MNHEY and CDR2 is SVGAGI. The CDR3 is 15 residues long. The DNA of the CDR3 is TGTGCCAGCAGTTACCCTGGACAGGCTAACTATGGCTACACCTTC. This sequence encodes CASSYPGQANYGYTF.

This sequence joins TRBV6-5 and TRBJ2-4, with D perhaps TRBD1 (6 bases). The CDR3 spans 15 residues. Germline CDR1 reads MNHEY; CDR2 reads SVGAGI. V was shortened by 0 bases and J by 7 bases, with 13 bases between the two germline ends. CDR3 coding DNA: TGTGCCAGCAGTTACTCCCAGGGGATATACAACATTCAGTACTTC. The encoded protein is CASSYSQGIYNIQYF.

The chain employs TRBV5-6 and TRBJ1-5; 7 bases align to TRBD1. Germline-derived CDR1 and CDR2 are SGHDT and YYEEEE. CDR3 length equals 17 residues. The V segment lost 0 bases and the J segment 4 bases; nucleotides outside the gene matches: 10. The CDR3, as DNA: TGTGCCAGCAGCTTGGGGGGGGACAGTGTTGAAAATCAGCCCCAGCATTTT. This translates into CASSLGGDSVENQPQHF.

This clone has just one count. The CDR3 here is CASSVNGRAVETQYF. CDR3 bases: TGTGCCAGCAGCGTTAACGGGAGGGCCGTCGAGACCCAGTACTTC. The rearrangement joins TRBV9 to TRBJ2-5; 8 bases are shared with TRBD2. Germline V gives CDR1 SGDLS, CDR2 YYNGEE. The CDR3 consists of 15 residues. V lost 2 bases, J lost 5 bases, and 8 bases stayed unmatched.

This chain connects TRBV10-1 to TRBJ1-1, with D possibly being TRBD1 (6 bases). With 0 bases removed from V and 8 bases from J, the gap between germline ends came to 13 bases. The germline CDR1 and CDR2 sequences are WNHNN and SYGVQD (reference sequence). CDR3 length: 14 amino acids. The CDR3 DNA reads TGCGCCAGCAGTGAGTCCCACCATGGGACAGAAGCTTTCTTT. This translates into CASSESHHGTEAFF.

The CDR3 bases are TGTGCCAGCAGCTTGCGACAGGGGGCTGGAAAACTGTTTTTT. Translated, it gives CASSLRQGAGKLFF. The genes are TRBV5-6 and TRBJ1-4; 10 bases map to TRBD1. The CDR3 is 14 amino acids. CDR1 is SGHDT, CDR2 YYEEEE, per germline. J gave up 10 bases and V 1 base, and 4 bases lay outside the gene matches.